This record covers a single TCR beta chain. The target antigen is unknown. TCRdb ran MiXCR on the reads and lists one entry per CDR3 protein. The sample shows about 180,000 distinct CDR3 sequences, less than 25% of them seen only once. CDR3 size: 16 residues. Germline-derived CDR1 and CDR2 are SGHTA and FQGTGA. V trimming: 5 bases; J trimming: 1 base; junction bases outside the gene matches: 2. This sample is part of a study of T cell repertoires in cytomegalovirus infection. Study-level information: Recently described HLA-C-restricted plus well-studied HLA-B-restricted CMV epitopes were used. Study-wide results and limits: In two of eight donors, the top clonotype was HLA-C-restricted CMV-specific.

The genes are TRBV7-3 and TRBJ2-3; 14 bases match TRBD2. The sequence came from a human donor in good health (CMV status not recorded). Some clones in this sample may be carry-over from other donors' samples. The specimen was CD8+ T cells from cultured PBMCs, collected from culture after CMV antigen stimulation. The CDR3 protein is CASSPGLAGGTDTQYF. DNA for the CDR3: TGTGCCAGCAGCCCGGGACTAGCGGGGGGCACAGATACGCAGTATTTT.